The table lists the clone carrying this T cell receptor beta chain with a few counts. Antigen unknown. With 6 bases removed from V and 4 bases from J, the gap between germline ends came to 15 bases. Germline V gene lookup returns CDR1 MGHDK and CDR2 SYGVNS. The CDR3 has 15 amino acids. These data belong to a study of cytomegalovirus exposure and HLA in healthy donors. 13 Jbeta primers and 60 Vbeta primers were used for the PCR. Sequencing used immunoSEQ multiplex PCR; TCRdb keeps in-frame clones, though not all of them. This table holds about 120,000 clones, about 64% found once. Study outcomes and limitations: Earlier analysis yielded a pattern in which most TCR beta V segments were productive about 90% or about 30% of the time. 87-base-pair reads could not separate some V segments, including TRBV6-2 and TRBV6-3.

The sample was PBMCs. The J gene is TRBJ2-2, the V gene TRBV25-1, with D perhaps matching TRBD1 (7 bases). The receptor was isolated from a man aged 18 to 29 in good health and CMV-seropositive. The CDR3 coding sequence is TGTGCCAGCAGCCCCAGACAGGGAGGCACCGGGGAGCTGTTTTTT. It specifies CASSPRQGGTGELFF. Drawing the rest from reference TRBV25-1 and TRBJ2-2, the complete variable domain is EADIYQTPRYLVIGTGKKITLECSQTMGHDKMYWYQQDPGMELHLIHYSYGVNSTEKGDLSSESTVSRIRTEHFPLTLESARPSHTSQYLCASSPRQGGTGELFFGEGSRLTVL.